The 31 T cell receptor beta chains below were found in one sample sequenced in a study of cytomegalovirus exposure and HLA in healthy donors. A multiplex PCR was run with 60 Vbeta primers and 13 Jbeta primers. Sequencing was performed with immunoSEQ multiplex PCR; in TCRdb, only in-frame clones are kept and a portion is missing. The table records 95,000 to 150,000 clones, approximately 72% of them present only once. Sequencing was done on a sample of PBMCs. All receptors come from a young man in good health and CMV-seronegative.

This chain joins TRBV18 and TRBJ2-1, with 10 bases matching TRBD2. The junction had 6 bases not matched to a gene; V was cut back by 3 bases and J by 10 bases. Germline V gene data show CDR1 as KGHSH and CDR2 as LQKENI. The CDR3 is made up of 14 amino acids. The CDR3 loop reads CASSPESSGREQFF. The CDR3 region has the DNA TGTGCCAGCTCACCCGAGTCTAGCGGGAGAGAGCAGTTCTTC. Using reference TRBV18 and TRBJ2-1 for the parts outside the CDR3, the full variable domain is NAGVMQNPRHLVRRRGQEARLRCSPMKGHSHVYWYRQLPEEGLKFMVYLQKENIIDESGMPKERFSAEFPKEGPSILRIQQVVRGDSAAYFCASSPESSGREQFFGPGTRLTVL.

The rearrangement links TRBV18 to TRBJ1-3; 7 bases line up with TRBD1. Germline V gene sequence: CDR1 KGHSH, CDR2 LQKENI. CDR3 length: 16 residues. The V gene end was trimmed by 1 base and the J gene end by 0 bases; junction bases not matched to a gene: 3. The CDR3 bases are TGTGCCAGCTCACCACAGGGGGCCAGCTCTGGAAACACCATATATTTT. This sequence encodes CASSPQGASSGNTIYF.

The chain joins TRBV6-5 to TRBJ1-5; 7 positions match TRBD1. In germline, CDR1 is MNHEY, CDR2 SVGAGI. This CDR3 spans 15 amino acids. V lost 6 bases, J lost 4 bases, and 9 bases stayed unmatched. This chain's CDR3 is CASRETGISNQPQHF. CDR3 in DNA: TGTGCCAGCAGGGAGACAGGGATAAGTAATCAGCCCCAGCATTTT.

This sequence joins TRBV5-4 and TRBJ2-7; TRBD2 matches 7 bases. CDR1 is SGHNT and CDR2 is YYREEE in the germline V gene (reference sequence). CDR3 size: 15 residues. J was trimmed by 3 bases and V by 6 bases; bases with no gene match: 12. CDR3 loop: CASTSSSGTHYEQYF. DNA of the CDR3: TGTGCCAGCACCTCATCTAGCGGAACTCACTACGAGCAGTACTTC.

This sequence joins TRBV30 and TRBJ2-7, with D possibly matching TRBD2 (6 bases). The CDR3 is made up of 13 amino acids. V gave up 3 bases and J gave up 7 bases, with 16 bases separating them. Germline CDR1 GTSNPN, CDR2 SVGIG (reference sequence). CDR3 protein: CAWSPGVVGEQYF. CDR3 nucleotide sequence: TGTGCCTGGAGCCCGGGGGTGGTTGGGGAGCAGTACTTC.

V is TRBV7-2 and J is TRBJ2-5; D might be TRBD1 (6 bases). Deletions cut 5 bases from V and 4 bases from J, with 17 bases between. The CDR3 spans 15 residues. Germline CDR1 SGHTA, CDR2 FQGNSA. The CDR3 reads CASSPAARGRETQYF. The CDR3 DNA reads TGTGCCAGCAGCCCCGCCGCCAGGGGTCGAGAGACCCAGTACTTC.

This chain uses TRBV6-4 with TRBJ2-1; D is perhaps TRBD2 (7 bases). Trimming left V 3 bases short and J 6 bases short, with 15 bases between. CDR3 size: 15 residues. Per germline, CDR1 MRHNA and CDR2 SNTAGT. The CDR3 DNA is TGTGCCAGCAGTGAGGGTGGGGGGGCACGCAATGAGCAGTTCTTC. It translates to CASSEGGGARNEQFF.

V and J are TRBV19 and TRBJ2-1, with a tentative D call TRBD1 (5 bases). Looked up from germline, CDR1 is LNHDA and CDR2 is SQIVND (reference sequence). The length of the CDR3 is 14 residues. With 1 base removed from V and 5 bases from J, the gap between germline ends came to 9 bases. The CDR3 DNA follows: TGTGCCAGTAGTATAGCACAGGAAAACAATGAGCAGTTCTTC. Protein: CASSIAQENNEQFF. The variable domain in full, completed from reference TRBV19 and TRBJ2-1, reads DGGITQSPKYLFRKEGQNVTLSCEQNLNHDAMYWYRQDPGQGLRLIYYSQIVNDFQKGDIAEGYSVSREKKESFPLTVTSAQKNPTAFYLCASSIAQENNEQFFGPGTRLTVL.

The rearrangement uses TRBV10-1 and TRBJ2-7; D not certain. V lost 6 bases to trimming and J lost 3 bases, with 12 bases between them. The CDR3 is 13 amino acids. Germline CDR1 reads WNHNN; CDR2 reads SYGVQD (reference sequence). The CDR3 region has the DNA TGCGCCAGCAGCGAAGACACCGACTACGAGCAGTACTTC. Translated, it gives CASSEDTDYEQYF.

The chain is built from TRBV7-9 and TRBJ1-1, with 7 positions matching TRBD1. CDR3 length equals 14 residues. Germline loops: CDR1 SEHNR, CDR2 FQNEAQ (reference sequence). Trimming removed 4 bases from V and 2 bases from J; junction bases left unmatched: 4. CDR3 region: CASSSQGYNTEAFF. CDR3 sequence (DNA): TGTGCCAGCAGCTCACAGGGGTATAACACTGAAGCTTTCTTT.

The V gene is TRBV10-1, the J gene TRBJ1-2, with 7 bases identical to TRBD1. CDR3 length equals 13 residues. Trimming took 3 bases from V and 7 from J; bases not matched to a gene: 5. Germline values: CDR1 WNHNN, CDR2 SYGVQD (reference sequence). DNA for the CDR3: TGCGCCAGCAGTGATGACAGGGAATTTGGCTACACCTTC. Its protein is CASSDDREFGYTF.

This chain uses TRBV5-4 with TRBJ1-3; 9 nucleotides agree with TRBD1. Germline trimming cut 0 bases from V and 2 bases from J; bases unmatched to any gene: 6. The germline CDR1 and CDR2 sequences are SGHNT and YYREEE (reference sequence). The CDR3 consists of 17 residues. CDR3 nucleotide sequence: TGTGCCAGCAGCTTGGATCGGGACAGGGCAGCTGGAAACACCATATATTTT. Its protein product is CASSLDRDRAAGNTIYF.

V and J are TRBV6-1 and TRBJ1-1; weak D call: TRBD1 (5 bases). Per germline, CDR1 MNHNS and CDR2 SASEGT. Trimming removed 2 bases at V and 1 base at J, with 11 bases between. This CDR3 region has 15 residues. The CDR3 bases are TGTGCCAGCAGTGAATGGAGGGGCACGAACACTGAAGCTTTCTTT. Its translation is CASSEWRGTNTEAFF.

CDR3 in amino acids: CASSVSKLTGNTEAFF. In DNA form, the CDR3 reads TGTGCCAGCAGCGTCTCCAAACTGACAGGGAACACTGAAGCTTTCTTT. The chain carries TRBV9 and TRBJ1-1, with D maybe TRBD1 (6 bases). CDR1 SGDLS and CDR2 YYNGEE come from the germline V gene. V lost 2 bases and J 1 base, leaving 15 bases between the germline ends. This CDR3 spans 16 amino acids.

This clone was counted once. This chain connects TRBV7-7 to TRBJ2-5; D is unresolved. The CDR3 consists of 14 residues. Germline CDR1 SSHAT, CDR2 FNYEAQ (reference sequence). Trimming left V 5 bases short and J 5 bases short, with 15 bases between. DNA of the CDR3: TGTGCCAGCAGCCCCCGGCCCATCGGGGAGACCCAGTACTTC. This translates into CASSPRPIGETQYF.

The chain couples TRBV27 to TRBJ2-5; 7 bases match TRBD2. V lost 3 bases and J lost 4; bases outside the gene matches: 11. CDR1 MNHEY and CDR2 SMNVEV come from the germline V gene (reference sequence). The CDR3 extends over 16 amino acids. The CDR3 reads CASSLNGGITRETQYF. The CDR3 nucleotides read TGTGCCAGCAGTTTGAACGGGGGGATTACCCGAGAGACCCAGTACTTC.

The chain couples TRBV6-1 to TRBJ1-1, with TRBD1 matching over 10 bases. The V gene's germline CDR1 is MNHNS and CDR2 SASEGT. V shed 8 bases, J shed 0 bases, and the junction held 6 bases outside the gene matches. There are 15 residues in the CDR3. CDR3 sequence (DNA): TGTGCCAGCGAAACCGGGACAGGGGTGAACACTGAAGCTTTCTTT. Residues: CASETGTGVNTEAFF.

V gene TRBV20-1 combines with J gene TRBJ2-3, with D maybe TRBD2 (5 bases). There are 11 residues in the CDR3. The germline V gene has CDR1 DFQATT and CDR2 SNEGSKA (reference sequence). V was pared by 6 bases and J by 4 bases, with 8 bases between. CDR3 sequence (DNA): TGCAGTGCAACCGGGGCAGATACGCAGTATTTT. Encoded protein: CSATGADTQYF.

This clone has only a few counts. The chain uses TRBV29-1 and TRBJ1-2; the D gene is possibly TRBD1 (5 bases). This CDR3 contains 13 residues. Germline V gene data show CDR1 as SQVTM and CDR2 as ANQGSEA. Deletions cut 8 bases from V and 8 bases from J, with 21 bases between. CDR3 nucleotides: TGCAGCATCCCCGAAGGGGCCCCTGGAGGCTACACCTTC. Amino acid sequence: CSIPEGAPGGYTF.

The chain joins TRBV5-6 to TRBJ1-1; D is unclear. Germline CDR1 SGHDT, CDR2 YYEEEE. This CDR3 contains 14 residues. Between the trimmed V and J ends, which lost 0 bases and 5 bases, there was a span of 11 bases. CDR3 nucleotide sequence: TGTGCCAGCAGCTTGGAGCGGATTGGTACTGAAGCTTTCTTT. Protein: CASSLERIGTEAFF.

The chain couples TRBV6-1 to TRBJ2-7, with unresolved D. CDR1 is MNHNS and CDR2 is SASEGT in the germline V gene. This CDR3 is built from 15 residues. The V and J ends lost 1 base and 5 bases respectively, with 15 bases between them. CDR3 protein: CASSEVVGSIHEQYF. The CDR3 nucleotides read TGTGCCAGCAGTGAAGTGGTGGGTAGCATCCACGAGCAGTACTTC.

The chain recombines TRBV28 with TRBJ1-2; 11 nucleotides match TRBD1. Trimming at V came to 7 bases and at J to 8 bases, leaving 6 bases not matched to a gene. The CDR3 runs 13 residues. Per germline, CDR1 MDHEN and CDR2 SYDVKM. CDR3 sequence (DNA): TGTGCCAGCAAGGACAGGGGGCGACAGGGCTACACCTTC. Amino acids: CASKDRGRQGYTF.

The rearrangement links TRBV7-8 to TRBJ1-6; 10 bases align to TRBD1. The trim removed 6 bases at V and 0 bases at J, leaving 8 bases unmatched. Germline-derived CDR1 and CDR2 are SGHVS and FQNEAQ. The CDR3 runs 18 residues. The CDR3 loop reads CASRSFRTGGSYNSPLHF. CDR3 DNA sequence: TGTGCCAGCAGATCATTCCGGACAGGGGGCTCCTATAATTCACCCCTCCACTTT.

This clone was seen once. The genes are TRBV28 and TRBJ2-1, with D possibly matching TRBD2 (7 bases). The ends were cut back, 4 bases at V and 6 bases at J, with 19 bases in the middle. The CDR3 contains 16 residues. The V gene's germline CDR1 is MDHEN and CDR2 SYDVKM. In DNA, the CDR3 is TGTGCCAGCAGTTCCAGTTGGGGGGGCGCCCCCAATGAGCAGTTCTTC. Translation: CASSSSWGGAPNEQFF.

The J gene is TRBJ1-2, the V gene TRBV6-5; possibly TRBD1 for D (5 bases). CDR1 is MNHEY and CDR2 is SVGAGI in the germline V gene. The length of the CDR3 is 14 residues. V was trimmed by 6 bases and J by 7 bases, leaving 18 bases between them. The CDR3 coding sequence is TGTGCCAGCAGCCACTCCGCCCCCCAGGGTGGCTACACCTTC. It codes for CASSHSAPQGGYTF.

The sample holds a few counts of this clone. This chain links TRBV14 with TRBJ1-2; D may be TRBD1 (5 bases). Germline V gives CDR1 SGHDN, CDR2 FVKESK. This CDR3 spans 15 amino acids. The ends were cut back, 4 bases at V and 8 bases at J, with 20 bases in the middle. The CDR3, as DNA: TGTGCCAGCAGCCTAAAAAGGGCTCCGGGGGAAGGCTACACCTTC. This sequence encodes CASSLKRAPGEGYTF. Drawing the rest from reference TRBV14 and TRBJ1-2, the complete variable domain is EAGVTQFPSHSVIEKGQTVTLRCDPISGHDNLYWYRRVMGKEIKFLLHFVKESKQDESGMPNNRFLAERTGGTYSTLKVQPAELEDSGVYFCASSLKRAPGEGYTFGSGTRLTVV.

This sequence joins TRBV27 and TRBJ1-2, with D possibly being TRBD1 (6 bases). The germline V gene has CDR1 MNHEY and CDR2 SMNVEV (reference sequence). Between the trimmed V and J ends, which lost 4 bases and 8 bases, there was a span of 14 bases. This CDR3 spans 13 amino acids. The chain's CDR3 is CASSSGTMWGYTF. CDR3 DNA sequence: TGTGCCAGCAGTTCCGGGACAATGTGGGGCTACACCTTC.

The V call is TRBV25-1, the J call TRBJ1-4, with TRBD1 identical over 8 bases. CDR3 length: 17 amino acids. The germline CDR1 and CDR2 sequences are MGHDK and SYGVNS. Trimming removed 2 bases from V and 8 bases from J; junction bases left unmatched: 13. This chain's CDR3 is CASSELLSDRVVEKLFF. Written as DNA, the CDR3 is TGTGCCAGCAGTGAACTTCTTTCGGACAGGGTGGTCGAAAAACTGTTTTTT.

The genes are TRBV29-1 and TRBJ2-7; 9 bases match TRBD1. Looked up from germline, CDR1 is SQVTM and CDR2 is ANQGSEA. Germline trimming cut 1 base from V and 2 bases from J; bases unmatched to any gene: 3. This CDR3 is built from 14 residues. CDR3 nucleotide sequence: TGCAGCGTTGAAGGGGGACAGGGTACCTACGAGCAGTACTTC. Amino acids: CSVEGGQGTYEQYF.

This clone has only a few counts. This rearrangement joins TRBV6-5 to TRBJ1-3; a possible D gene is TRBD1 (6 bases). V lost 9 bases and J 1 base, leaving 16 bases between the germline ends. This CDR3 contains 15 residues. CDR1 is MNHEY and CDR2 is SVGAGI in the germline V gene. The CDR3 nucleotides read TGTGCCAGTAGGACAGCGCCTTTTTCTGGAAACACCATATATTTT. Translation: CASRTAPFSGNTIYF.

In this sample, this clone turned up once. The rearrangement joins TRBV28 to TRBJ1-2; D call uncertain. Germline-derived CDR1 and CDR2 are MDHEN and SYDVKM. The CDR3 contains 14 residues. Trimming removed 6 bases from V and 0 bases from J, with 11 bases in between. CDR3 sequence (DNA): TGTGCCAGCAGCCTCCCGCGTCCTAACTATGGCTACACCTTC. The encoded protein is CASSLPRPNYGYTF.